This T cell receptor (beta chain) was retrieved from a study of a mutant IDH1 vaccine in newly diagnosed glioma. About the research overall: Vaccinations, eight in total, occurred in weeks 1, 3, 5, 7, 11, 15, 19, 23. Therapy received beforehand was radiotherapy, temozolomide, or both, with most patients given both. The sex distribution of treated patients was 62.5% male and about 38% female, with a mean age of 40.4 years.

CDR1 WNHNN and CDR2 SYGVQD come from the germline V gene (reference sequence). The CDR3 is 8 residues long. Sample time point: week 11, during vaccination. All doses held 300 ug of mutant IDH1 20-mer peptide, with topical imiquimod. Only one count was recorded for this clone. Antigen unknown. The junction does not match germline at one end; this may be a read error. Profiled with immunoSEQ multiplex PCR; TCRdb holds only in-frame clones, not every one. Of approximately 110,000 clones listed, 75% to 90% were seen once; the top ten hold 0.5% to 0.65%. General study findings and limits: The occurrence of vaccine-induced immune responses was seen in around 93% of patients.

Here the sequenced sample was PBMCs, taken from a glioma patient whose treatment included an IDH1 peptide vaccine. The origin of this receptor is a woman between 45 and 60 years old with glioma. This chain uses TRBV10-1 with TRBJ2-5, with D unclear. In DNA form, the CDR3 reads TGCGCCAGCAGTCCCTGCCACTTC. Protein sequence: CASSPCHF.